The 7 T cell receptor beta chains below were found in one sample sequenced in a study of blood T cell repertoires in COVID-19. This table comes from immunoSEQ multiplex PCR, and its TCRdb copy is limited to in-frame clones, with some not included. This table has 25,000 to 35,000 clones, 91% appearing once. The specimen sequenced was peripheral blood. These receptors originate from a human donor with active COVID-19. The donor label of this sample is uncertain.

The chain couples TRBV19 to TRBJ1-5; D possibly corresponds to TRBD1 (5 bases). The CDR3 is 16 amino acids. V lost 2 bases and J 3 bases, leaving 14 bases between the germline ends. CDR1 LNHDA and CDR2 SQIVND come from the germline V gene (reference sequence). This CDR3 reads CASSIIGQGDNQPQHF. CDR3 DNA sequence: TGTGCCAGTAGTATAATCGGGCAGGGTGACAATCAGCCCCAGCATTTT.

This chain joins TRBV28 and TRBJ1-3; tentative D call: TRBD1 (6 bases). The germline CDR1 and CDR2 sequences are MDHEN and SYDVKM. This CDR3 is built from 17 residues. The V gene lost 1 base and the J gene lost 0 bases, with 13 bases spanning the gap. The CDR3 DNA is TGTGCCAGCAGTTTATACGCAGGGGACTACTCTGGAAACACCATATATTTT. Its translation: CASSLYAGDYSGNTIYF. Filled out from reference TRBV28 and TRBJ1-3, the complete variable domain reads DVKVTQSSRYLVKRTGEKVFLECVQDMDHENMFWYRQDPGLGLRLIYFSYDVKMKEKGDIPEGYSVSREKKERFSLILESASTNQTSMYLCASSLYAGDYSGNTIYFGEGSWLTVV.

The chain carries TRBV6-5 and TRBJ2-3; D call uncertain. V shed 3 bases and J shed 0 bases, with 13 bases lying between them. Germline V gene data show CDR1 as MNHEY and CDR2 as SVGAGI. The CDR3 covers 16 residues. This CDR3 reads CASSYQAASSTDTQYF. CDR3 in DNA: TGTGCCAGCAGTTATCAAGCTGCGTCTAGCACAGATACGCAGTATTTT.

V is TRBV7-9 and J is TRBJ2-1, with D possibly being TRBD2 (6 bases). V lost 5 bases and J 3 bases, leaving 17 bases between the germline ends. This CDR3 spans 16 amino acids. Germline CDR1 reads SEHNR; CDR2 reads FQNEAQ (reference sequence). In nucleotides, the CDR3 is TGTGCCAGCAGCCCTCTTAGCGGACCCTTCTACAATGAGCAGTTCTTC. Translation gives CASSPLSGPFYNEQFF. The full variable domain, completed using reference TRBV7-9 and TRBJ2-1, is DTGVSQNPRHKITKRGQNVTFRCDPISEHNRLYWYRQTLGQGPEFLTYFQNEAQLEKSRLLSDRFSAERPKGSFSTLEIQRTEQGDSAMYLCASSPLSGPFYNEQFFGPGTRLTVL.

The chain carries TRBV3-1 (or the pseudogene TRBV3-2) and TRBJ1-1, with 9 positions matching TRBD1. This CDR3 comprises 15 residues. CDR1 LGHDT and CDR2 YNNKEL come from the germline V gene (reference sequence). Losses at the gene ends were 6 bases for V and 1 base for J; bases not matched to a gene: 6. Here the CDR3 reads CASSPGTGRNTEAFF. The CDR3 DNA sequence: TGTGCCAGCAGTCCCGGGACAGGGCGGAACACTGAAGCTTTCTTT.

The J gene is TRBJ2-7, the V gene TRBV5-5; 9 positions agree with TRBD2. Looked up from germline, CDR1 is SGHKS and CDR2 is YYEKEE (reference sequence). Trimming cost V 4 bases and J 5 bases; bases outside gene matches: 10. The CDR3 contains 15 residues. DNA of the CDR3: TGTGCCAGCAGCCCCCGGCGCGGGGGGGCCCACGAGCAGTACTTC. Protein: CASSPRRGGAHEQYF.

The rearrangement joins TRBV27 to TRBJ2-7, with TRBD1 identical over 10 bases. J lost 3 bases, V lost 6 bases, and 5 bases had no gene match. The CDR3 has 14 amino acids. Germline V gene sequence: CDR1 MNHEY, CDR2 SMNVEV (reference sequence). CDR3 DNA: TGTGCCAGCAGACCCGGGACAGGGGTCTACGAGCAGTACTTC. Encoded protein: CASRPGTGVYEQYF.